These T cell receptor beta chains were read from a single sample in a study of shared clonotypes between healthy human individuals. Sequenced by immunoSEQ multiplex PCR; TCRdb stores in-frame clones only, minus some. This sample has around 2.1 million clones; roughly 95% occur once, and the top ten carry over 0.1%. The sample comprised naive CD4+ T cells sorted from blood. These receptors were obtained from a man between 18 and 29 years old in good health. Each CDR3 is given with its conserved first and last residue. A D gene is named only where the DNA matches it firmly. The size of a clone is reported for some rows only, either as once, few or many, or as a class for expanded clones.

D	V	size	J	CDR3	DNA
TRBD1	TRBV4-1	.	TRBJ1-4	CASSQAEQGKLFF	TGCGCCAGCAGCCAAGCCGAACAGGGGAAACTGTTTTTT
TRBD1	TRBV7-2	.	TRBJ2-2	CASSRGQGYTGELFF	TGTGCCAGCAGCAGGGGACAGGGTTACACCGGGGAGCTGTTTTTT
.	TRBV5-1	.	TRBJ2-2	CASSLGIDTKASGELFF	TGCGCCAGCAGCTTAGGCATCGACACAAAAGCGTCCGGGGAGCTGTTTTTT
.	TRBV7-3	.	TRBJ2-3	CASSLPADTQYF	TGTGCCAGCAGCTTACCAGCGGATACGCAGTATTTT
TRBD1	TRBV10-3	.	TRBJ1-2	CAIRPGQTRDYGYTF	TGTGCCATCCGACCGGGACAGACGCGGGACTATGGCTACACCTTC
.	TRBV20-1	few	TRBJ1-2	CSGIGLNGYTF	TGCAGTGGTATTGGCCTTAATGGCTACACCTTC
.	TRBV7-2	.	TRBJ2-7	CASSLGPYTNEQYF	TGTGCCAGCAGCTTAGGCCCGTATACCAACGAGCAGTACTTC
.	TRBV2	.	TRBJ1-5	CASTPEGSNQPQHF	TGTGCCAGCACCCCAGAGGGAAGCAATCAGCCCCAGCATTTT
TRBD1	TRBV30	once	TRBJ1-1	CAWTNRDRGLPEAFF	TGTGCCTGGACGAACCGGGACAGGGGTCTCCCTGAAGCTTTCTTT
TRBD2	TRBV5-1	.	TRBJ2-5	CASSLSRGDQETQYF	TGCGCCAGCAGCTTAAGCCGGGGGGACCAAGAGACCCAGTACTTC
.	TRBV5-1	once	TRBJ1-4	CASSSGWEGIATNEKLFF	TGCGCCAGCAGCTCCGGCTGGGAGGGGATTGCAACTAATGAAAAACTGTTTTTT
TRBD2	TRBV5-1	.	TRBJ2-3	CASSMPLAGVADTQYF	TGCGCCAGCAGCATGCCCCTAGCGGGAGTCGCAGATACGCAGTATTTT
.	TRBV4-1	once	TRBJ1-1	CASSQDIAKGMNTEAFF	TGCGCCAGCAGCCAAGATATCGCAAAGGGCATGAACACTGAAGCTTTCTTT
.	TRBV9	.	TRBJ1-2	CASSERDIENYGYTF	TGTGCCAGCAGCGAACGGGACATTGAGAACTATGGCTACACCTTC
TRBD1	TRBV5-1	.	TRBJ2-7	CASSLADRPYEQYF	TGCGCCAGCAGCTTGGCGGACAGGCCCTACGAGCAGTACTTC
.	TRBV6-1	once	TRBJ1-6	CASRDRYNSPLHF	TGTGCCAGCAGAGACAGATATAATTCACCCCTCCACTTT
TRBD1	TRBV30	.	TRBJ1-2	CAWLGQVVYGYTF	TGTGCCTGGTTGGGACAGGTAGTATATGGCTACACCTTC
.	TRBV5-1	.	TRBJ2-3	CASSLEGHSTDTQYF	TGCGCCAGCAGCTTGGAGGGACACAGCACAGATACGCAGTATTTT
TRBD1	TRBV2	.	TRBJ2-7	CASRETGITYEQYF	TGTGCCAGCAGAGAGACAGGGATAACCTACGAGCAGTACTTC
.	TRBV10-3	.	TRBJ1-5	CAISPGTFNQPQHF	TGTGCCATCAGTCCCGGGACATTTAATCAGCCCCAGCATTTT
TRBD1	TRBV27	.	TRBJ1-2	CASRKGQTIANYGYTF	TGTGCCAGCAGGAAGGGACAGACTATTGCTAACTATGGCTACACCTTC
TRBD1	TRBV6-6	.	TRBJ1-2	CASSRPSGTGNGYTF	TGTGCCAGCAGTCGGCCATCAGGGACAGGGAATGGCTACACCTTC
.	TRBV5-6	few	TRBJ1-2	CASSLAEGGYTF	TGTGCCAGCAGCTTGGCCGAGGGGGGCTACACCTTC
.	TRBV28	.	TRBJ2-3	CASASAGLSTDTQYF	TGTGCCAGTGCTTCGGCGGGACTCAGCACAGATACGCAGTATTTT
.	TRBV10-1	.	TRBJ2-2	CASSGFSTGELFF	TGCGCCAGCAGTGGGTTTAGCACCGGGGAGCTGTTTTTT
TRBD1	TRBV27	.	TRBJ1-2	CASSWTTWTGGNYGYTF	TGTGCCAGCAGTTGGACGACATGGACAGGGGGCAACTATGGCTACACCTTC
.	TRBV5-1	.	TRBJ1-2	CASSPGHPSEYGYTF	TGCGCCAGCAGTCCAGGACACCCTTCAGAATATGGCTACACCTTC
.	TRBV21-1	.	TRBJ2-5	CASSPRRYRKLETQYF	TGTGCCAGCAGCCCCAGGAGGTACAGAAAACTAGAGACCCAGTACTTC
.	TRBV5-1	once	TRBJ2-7	CASSFGLDRQYF	TGCGCCAGCAGCTTCGGGTTGGACAGGCAGTACTTC
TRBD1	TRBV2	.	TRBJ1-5	CASREDRGGNQPQHF	TGTGCCAGCAGGGAAGACAGGGGGGGCAATCAGCCCCAGCATTTT
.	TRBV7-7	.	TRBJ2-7	CASIWGLEQYF	TGTGCTAGCATCTGGGGTCTCGAGCAGTACTTC
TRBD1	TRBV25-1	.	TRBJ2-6	CASSASQGASSGANVLTF	TGTGCCAGCAGTGCATCACAGGGGGCGAGCTCTGGGGCCAACGTCCTGACTTTC
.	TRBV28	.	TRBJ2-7	CASSPGTPYEQYF	TGTGCCAGCAGTCCAGGGACCCCCTACGAGCAGTACTTC
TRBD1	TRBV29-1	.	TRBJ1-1	CSVESGTGVTEAFF	TGCAGCGTTGAATCCGGTACAGGGGTGACTGAAGCTTTCTTT
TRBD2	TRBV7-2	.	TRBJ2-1	CASSLVVLAIDEQFF	TGTGCCAGCAGCTTAGTGGTACTAGCGATTGATGAGCAGTTCTTC
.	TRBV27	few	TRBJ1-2	CASSSRGVYGYTF	TGTGCCAGCAGCTCCCGGGGAGTCTACGGCTACACCTTC
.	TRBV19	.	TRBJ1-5	CASSMTDNQPQHF	TGTGCCAGTAGTATGACAGACAATCAGCCCCAGCATTTT
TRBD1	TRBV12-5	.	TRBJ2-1	CASGPGQSKDNEQFF	TGTGCTAGTGGTCCGGGACAGTCGAAGGACAATGAGCAGTTCTTC
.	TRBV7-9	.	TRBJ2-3	CASSSILGAGTDTQYF	TGTGCCAGCAGCTCCATCCTTGGGGCCGGCACAGATACGCAGTATTTT
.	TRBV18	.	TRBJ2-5	CASSFNSQETQYF	TGTGCCAGCTCATTTAACAGTCAAGAGACCCAGTACTTC
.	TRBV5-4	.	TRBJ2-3	CASSSSTGRDTQYF	TGTGCCAGCAGCTCGTCTACAGGGCGGGATACGCAGTATTTT
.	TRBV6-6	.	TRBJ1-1	CASSPTGRDTEAFF	TGTGCCAGCAGTCCCACAGGGAGAGACACTGAAGCTTTCTTT
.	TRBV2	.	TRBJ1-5	CASTLGGNQPQHF	TGTGCCAGCACCCTAGGGGGGAATCAGCCCCAGCATTTT
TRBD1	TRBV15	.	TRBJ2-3	CATSRTGTGGLDTQYF	TGTGCCACCAGCAGGACCGGGACAGGGGGCCTCGATACGCAGTATTTT
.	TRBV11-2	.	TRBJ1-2	CASSLDLRTAYGYTF	TGTGCCAGCAGCTTAGATCTAAGGACAGCTTATGGCTACACCTTC
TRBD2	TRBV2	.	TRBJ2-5	CASSRRGGQETQYF	TGTGCCAGCAGTCGACGGGGGGGCCAAGAGACCCAGTACTTC
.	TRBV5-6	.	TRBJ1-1	CASSFTVLGTEAFF	TGTGCCAGCAGCTTTACAGTCCTCGGCACTGAAGCTTTCTTT
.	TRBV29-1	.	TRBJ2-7	CSVAGTASSYEQYF	TGCAGCGTGGCCGGGACCGCTAGCTCCTACGAGCAGTACTTC
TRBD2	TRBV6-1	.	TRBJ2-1	CASRTGGANEQFF	TGTGCCAGCAGGACCGGGGGGGCAAATGAGCAGTTCTTC
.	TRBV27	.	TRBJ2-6	CASSFRLGANVLTF	TGTGCCAGCAGTTTCCGGCTAGGGGCCAACGTCCTGACTTTC
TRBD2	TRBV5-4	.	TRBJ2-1	CASSPSGTTNNEQFF	TGTGCCAGCAGCCCGTCCGGGACTACAAATAATGAGCAGTTCTTC
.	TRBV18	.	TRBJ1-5	CASSPSNGQPQHF	TGTGCCAGCTCACCATCTAACGGTCAGCCCCAGCATTTT
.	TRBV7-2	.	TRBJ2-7	CASSLGVGQYF	TGTGCCAGCAGCTTAGGGGTGGGGCAGTACTTC
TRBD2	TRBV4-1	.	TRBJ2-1	CASTQGRLAGGPPAYNEQFF	TGCGCCAGCACCCAAGGGAGACTAGCGGGGGGCCCTCCGGCCTACAATGAGCAGTTCTTC
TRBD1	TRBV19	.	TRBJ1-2	CATRGGQIDGYTF	TGTGCCACCAGAGGGGGACAGATTGATGGCTACACCTTC
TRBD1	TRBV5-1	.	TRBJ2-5	CASSLGQVQETQYF	TGCGCCAGCAGCCTCGGACAGGTCCAAGAGACCCAGTACTTC
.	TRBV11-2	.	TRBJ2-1	CASSPGLLPSYNEQFF	TGTGCCAGCAGCCCTGGACTTTTACCCTCCTACAATGAGCAGTTCTTC